This T cell receptor (beta chain) was observed in a study of blood T cell repertoires in COVID-19. Study summary: There were acute and convalescent COVID-19 samples, and they came from the United States, Italy and Spain. T cells, B-cell-depleted T cells, or PBMCs provided the cDNA or gDNA that served as material.

This clone was counted between two and nine times. As handled by the study authors: Nucleated cell counts were estimated from reference gene primer amplification. The protocol was immunoSEQ multiplex PCR, while the TCRdb copy is restricted to in-frame clones and leaves out a portion. V, J and clone size were drawn from that table, and D and trimming were deduced from the DNA. This sample has 50,000 to 70,000 clones, with 90% found just once. Deletions cut 5 bases from V and 0 bases from J, with 14 bases between. Germline-derived CDR1 and CDR2 are WNHNN and SYGVQD (reference sequence). This CDR3 region has 15 residues.

The J gene is TRBJ2-7, the V gene TRBV10-1; D possibly corresponds to TRBD1 (5 bases). The sequenced sample was peripheral blood. The source of this sequence is a woman older than 75 with active COVID-19. As DNA, the CDR3 is TGCGCCAGCAGTTCAGGGTTTGGGGACTCCTACGAGCAGTACTTC. It codes for CASSSGFGDSYEQYF.